This T cell receptor beta chain was profiled in a study of cytomegalovirus exposure and HLA in healthy donors. Use of 60 Vbeta and 13 Jbeta primers characterized the PCR. Some clones are missing from TCRdb's copy, which holds only in-frame ones; the method was immunoSEQ multiplex PCR. The data contain some 150,000 clones, about 80% of them seen just once; the ten biggest clones take up 1.4% to 1.5%. This clone was observed once. Losses at the gene ends were 3 bases for V and 10 bases for J; bases not matched to a gene: 5. CDR1 KGHSH and CDR2 LQKENI come from the germline V gene. The CDR3 runs to 14 residues.

The receptor was derived from a man younger than 40 in good health and CMV-seropositive. The specimen was PBMCs. The chain has TRBV18 and TRBJ1-4; 10 nucleotides match TRBD1. Here the CDR3 reads CASSPGTGDAKLFF. The CDR3 region has the DNA TGTGCCAGCTCACCGGGGACAGGGGACGCAAAACTGTTTTTT.